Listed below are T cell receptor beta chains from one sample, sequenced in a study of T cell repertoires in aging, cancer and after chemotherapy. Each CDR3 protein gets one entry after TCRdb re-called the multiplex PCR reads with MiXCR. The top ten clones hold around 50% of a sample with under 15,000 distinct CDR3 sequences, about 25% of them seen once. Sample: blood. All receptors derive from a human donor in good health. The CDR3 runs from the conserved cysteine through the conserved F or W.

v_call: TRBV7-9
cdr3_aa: CASSWPEQGKEKAFF

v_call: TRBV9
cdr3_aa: CASSLAAADTQYF

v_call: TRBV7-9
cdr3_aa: CASSSLPGQLFNEKLFF

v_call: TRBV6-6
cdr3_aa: CASSSSRGSSPLHF

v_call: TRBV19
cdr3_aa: CASSTTGVNTQYF

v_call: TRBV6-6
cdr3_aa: CASSVGGLTGDTQYF

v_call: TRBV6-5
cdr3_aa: CASREVSDTEAFF

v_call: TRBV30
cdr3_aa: CAWSFKSGGWNQPQHF

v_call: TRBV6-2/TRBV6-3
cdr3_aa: CASRRQGLTSSPLHF

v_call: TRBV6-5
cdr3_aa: CASSYQGQGVYEQYF

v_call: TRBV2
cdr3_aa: CASSLTGAYGYTF

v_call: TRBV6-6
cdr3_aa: CASRPVRAPHEKLFF

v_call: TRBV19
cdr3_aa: CASSITGQGNGYTF

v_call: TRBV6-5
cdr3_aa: CASSYGSSPLHF

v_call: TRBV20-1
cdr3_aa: CSAAGQRSSYEQYF

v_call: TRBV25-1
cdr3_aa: CASSKLMDSPLHF

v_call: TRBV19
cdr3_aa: CASSNPHSPTGYGSGNTIYF

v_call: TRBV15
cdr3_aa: CATSRGLRSGGQETQYF

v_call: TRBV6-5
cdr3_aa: CASSPLGAKGNTIYF

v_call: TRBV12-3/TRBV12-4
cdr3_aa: CASGTGTSGFGTQYF

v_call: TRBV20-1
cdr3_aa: CSARDYVRGTDTQYF

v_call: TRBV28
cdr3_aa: CASTLITGGTEAFF

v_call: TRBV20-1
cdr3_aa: CSALTSGGAITQYF

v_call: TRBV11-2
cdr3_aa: CASSLYYTGEDGYTF

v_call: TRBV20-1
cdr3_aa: CSAKPRWGGYEQYF

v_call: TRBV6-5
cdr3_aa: CASSSTGNGGQPQHF

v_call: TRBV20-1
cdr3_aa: CSARDREKRKLFF

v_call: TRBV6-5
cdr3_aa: CASSSPRDRGRDTQYF

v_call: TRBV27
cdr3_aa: CASSLSHLTGELFF

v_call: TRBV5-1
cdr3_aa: CASSLASGGFNYGYTF

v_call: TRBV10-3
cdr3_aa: CAITPRLAGGTDTQYF

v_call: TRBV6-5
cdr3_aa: CASSYRQGVDGSPLHF